There are a few counts of the clone carrying this TCR beta chain. TCRdb recomputed calls from the 5' RACE reads with MiXCR, one row per CDR3 protein. The profile shows a few hundred thousand distinct CDR3 sequences, roughly 13% of them singletons. This sample was included in a study of identical twins. The CDR3 runs 15 residues. CDR1 is MGHDK, CDR2 SYGVNS, per germline. The V segment lost 1 base and the J segment 7 bases; nucleotides outside the gene matches: 6. This sample also appeared in a second study, on yellow fever vaccine responses in identical twins.

This TCR was sampled from a woman under 30 in good health. Sequencing input: memory (CD45RO+) T cells sorted from blood. V usage is TRBV25-1 and J usage is TRBJ2-1; the match to TRBD2 covers 8 bases. In DNA, the CDR3 is TGTGCCAGCAGTGAATCTCGGGGGGGGCCGAATGAGCAGTTCTTC. Amino acids: CASSESRGGPNEQFF.